This TCR beta chain emerged from a study of CD8 T cells in ankylosing spondylitis. The study, taken as a whole, reports: The clones that were linked to disease were reported to be significantly enriched in matched synovial fluid samples from ankylosing spondylitis patients. In ankylosing spondylitis blood, a motif of roughly 8 highly homologous TCR beta variants appeared characteristic.

This clonotype turned up a few times. Its matching antigen is unknown. The germline CDR1 and CDR2 sequences are SGDLS and YYNGEE. V was pared by 3 bases and J by 4 bases, with 6 bases of the junction left unmatched. The CDR3 sequence is 15 residues long. Construction of TCR beta libraries was performed using quantitative 5'-RACE with molecular barcodes. MiXCR was run by TCRdb on the 5' RACE reads, yielding one entry per CDR3 protein. The sample comprises approximately 400,000 distinct CDR3 sequences, about a sixth of which are singletons, and approximately 1% rests with the top ten. V usage is TRBV9 and J usage is TRBJ2-3; 9 nucleotides match TRBD1. The TCR sequence derives from a male donor with ankylosing spondylitis. The sequenced sample consisted of blood, either unsorted or a sorted T cell fraction (not recorded which). CDR3 sequence reads: CASSARDRAADTQYF. The CDR3 nucleotides are TGTGCCAGCAGCGCTAGGGACAGGGCAGCAGATACGCAGTATTTT.